The rows below give T cell receptor beta chains drawn from one sample of a study of cytomegalovirus exposure and HLA in healthy donors. Profiling relied on immunoSEQ multiplex PCR, and the TCRdb table lists in-frame clones only, not all of them. The sample includes about 130,000 clones, 66% of them seen just once. Sequenced material: PBMCs. The origin of the receptors is a human donor in good health. The conserved cysteine and the conserved F or W are not part of the CDR3 here. The listing skips clone size in some rows; elsewhere it reads once, few, many or a size class.

clone_size: .; j_call: TRBJ2-7; v_call: TRBV28; cdr3_aa: ASRLRTLSSYEQY
clone_size: .; j_call: TRBJ2-3; v_call: TRBV5-1; cdr3_aa: ATTGTNTDTQY
clone_size: few; j_call: TRBJ2-7; v_call: TRBV4-3; cdr3_aa: ASSQGRTGEAYEQY
clone_size: .; j_call: TRBJ1-3; v_call: TRBV13; cdr3_aa: ASSLGDFPNTIY
clone_size: .; j_call: TRBJ2-4; v_call: TRBV18; cdr3_aa: ASSPMGQGPPSQY
clone_size: once; j_call: TRBJ2-2; v_call: TRBV13; cdr3_aa: ASSQGAEGYSGELF
clone_size: .; j_call: TRBJ1-3; v_call: TRBV19; cdr3_aa: ASTNPGQGTGNTIY
clone_size: .; j_call: TRBJ2-6; v_call: TRBV14; cdr3_aa: ASSHLRQISGANVLT
clone_size: few; j_call: TRBJ2-1; v_call: TRBV7-2; cdr3_aa: ASSLELAGNEQF
clone_size: .; j_call: .; v_call: TRBV6-6; cdr3_aa: ASTTQGGYEQY
clone_size: few; j_call: TRBJ2-3; v_call: TRBV15; cdr3_aa: ATSRRGIGGVTDTQY
clone_size: .; j_call: TRBJ2-5; v_call: TRBV6-1; cdr3_aa: ASSENGDSQETQY
clone_size: few; j_call: TRBJ2-1; v_call: TRBV4-1; cdr3_aa: ASSQGPSGDYNEQF
clone_size: .; j_call: TRBJ2-2; v_call: TRBV2; cdr3_aa: ASKSGTMNTGELF
clone_size: .; j_call: TRBJ1-1; v_call: TRBV7-6; cdr3_aa: ASSLSVNTEAF
clone_size: .; j_call: TRBJ2-1; v_call: TRBV29-1; cdr3_aa: SVEPGASGLYNEQF
clone_size: .; j_call: TRBJ2-3; v_call: TRBV18; cdr3_aa: ASSPPASGGADTQY
clone_size: once; j_call: TRBJ2-1; v_call: TRBV5-4; cdr3_aa: ASNHLRTGGVEEQF
clone_size: .; j_call: TRBJ2-5; v_call: TRBV11-1; cdr3_aa: ASSLGAAPQETQY
clone_size: few; j_call: TRBJ1-2; v_call: TRBV11-2; cdr3_aa: ASSSTGSGYGYT
clone_size: .; j_call: TRBJ2-2; v_call: TRBV7-9; cdr3_aa: ASSSQGPGELF
clone_size: .; j_call: TRBJ2-3; v_call: TRBV18; cdr3_aa: ASSPVAGSTDTQY
clone_size: .; j_call: TRBJ2-7; v_call: TRBV7-2; cdr3_aa: ASSQGLAEAAYEQY
clone_size: few; j_call: TRBJ2-5; v_call: TRBV7-2; cdr3_aa: ASSLGGRAEETQY
clone_size: .; j_call: TRBJ2-1; v_call: TRBV7-9; cdr3_aa: ASSFDSYNEQF
clone_size: .; j_call: TRBJ1-1; v_call: TRBV4-1; cdr3_aa: ASSQTVNTEAF
clone_size: .; j_call: TRBJ2-3; v_call: TRBV7-9; cdr3_aa: ASSPSGTGDSDTQY
clone_size: .; j_call: TRBJ2-1; v_call: TRBV10-3; cdr3_aa: AISSRGNEQF
clone_size: .; j_call: TRBJ1-5; v_call: TRBV15; cdr3_aa: ATSRAEGPGGNQPQH
clone_size: once; j_call: TRBJ2-3; v_call: TRBV28; cdr3_aa: ASSSSQGAGTDTQY
clone_size: .; j_call: TRBJ1-5; v_call: TRBV21-1; cdr3_aa: ASSNPPTNDGSNQPQH
clone_size: .; j_call: TRBJ1-1; v_call: TRBV19; cdr3_aa: AIGQGLETEAF
clone_size: .; j_call: TRBJ2-7; v_call: TRBV5-1; cdr3_aa: ASSFGESYEQY
clone_size: .; j_call: TRBJ1-1; v_call: TRBV7-6; cdr3_aa: ASSLKDRVNTEAF
clone_size: few; j_call: TRBJ2-7; v_call: TRBV19; cdr3_aa: ASSLSPGQGIYEQY
clone_size: .; j_call: TRBJ1-4; v_call: TRBV10-2; cdr3_aa: ASSESALTGEVPRSEKLF
clone_size: .; j_call: TRBJ1-2; v_call: TRBV5-6; cdr3_aa: ASSPLTDYGYT
clone_size: .; j_call: TRBJ2-3; v_call: TRBV18; cdr3_aa: ASSPSLSDTQY
clone_size: .; j_call: TRBJ2-1; v_call: TRBV4-1; cdr3_aa: ASSQGRLAGGYGDEQF
clone_size: .; j_call: TRBJ2-5; v_call: TRBV11-2; cdr3_aa: ASSPPGRTGETQY
clone_size: .; j_call: TRBJ1-2; v_call: TRBV6-5; cdr3_aa: ASSEQGPYGYT
clone_size: .; j_call: TRBJ2-7; v_call: TRBV5-1; cdr3_aa: ASSWEPGSSYEQY
clone_size: few; j_call: TRBJ1-5; v_call: TRBV5-5; cdr3_aa: ASSFLGQGGQPQH
clone_size: .; j_call: TRBJ2-1; v_call: TRBV4-1; cdr3_aa: ASSQDPGSDEQF
clone_size: .; j_call: TRBJ1-1; v_call: TRBV2; cdr3_aa: ASSDTDSEAF
clone_size: .; j_call: TRBJ1-4; v_call: TRBV18; cdr3_aa: ASSPGTSATNEKLF
clone_size: few; j_call: TRBJ1-5; v_call: TRBV7-8; cdr3_aa: ASSLRDRYQPQH
clone_size: .; j_call: TRBJ2-7; v_call: TRBV6-6; cdr3_aa: ASSPEDRGGYEQY
clone_size: once; j_call: TRBJ2-2; v_call: TRBV6-4; cdr3_aa: ASSAGLAPFMSGELF
clone_size: .; j_call: TRBJ2-3; v_call: TRBV19; cdr3_aa: ASSTGGWTDTQY
clone_size: .; j_call: TRBJ2-1; v_call: TRBV21-1; cdr3_aa: ASSSQSAGTANYNEQF
clone_size: once; j_call: TRBJ1-5; v_call: TRBV6-6; cdr3_aa: ASSYEGAGYQPQH
clone_size: .; j_call: TRBJ2-2; v_call: TRBV29-1; cdr3_aa: SAGRPRRGRSSGELF
clone_size: few; j_call: TRBJ2-3; v_call: TRBV29-1; cdr3_aa: SVEGSGDPSTDTQY
clone_size: .; j_call: TRBJ2-3; v_call: TRBV5-1; cdr3_aa: ASSLGHTSTDTQY
clone_size: .; j_call: TRBJ2-5; v_call: TRBV13; cdr3_aa: ASSTGAQETQY
clone_size: .; j_call: TRBJ1-2; v_call: TRBV27; cdr3_aa: ASSSQYIPQYGYT
clone_size: .; j_call: TRBJ2-2; v_call: TRBV6-5; cdr3_aa: ASSRDTFGELF
clone_size: .; j_call: TRBJ1-4; v_call: TRBV14; cdr3_aa: ASSQVTRNEKLF
clone_size: .; j_call: TRBJ1-3; v_call: TRBV5-5; cdr3_aa: ASSLRQGSGNTIY